The next 3 T cell receptor beta chains were all read from a single sample in a study of cytomegalovirus exposure and HLA in healthy donors. Sequencing was performed with immunoSEQ multiplex PCR; in TCRdb, only in-frame clones are kept and a portion is missing. The profile covers over 150,000 clones, with roughly 90% appearing a single time and approximately 20% taken by the ten largest. Sequencing was carried out using PBMCs. Source of these receptors: a man between 18 and 29 years old in good health and CMV-seropositive.

The rearrangement uses TRBV7-9 and TRBJ2-7; D is possibly TRBD2 (6 bases). The CDR3 totals 16 residues. CDR1 is SEHNR, CDR2 FQNEAQ, per germline (reference sequence). V was cut by 1 base and J by 6 bases, with 19 bases left in between. The CDR3 loop reads CASSLDRGTGRSEQYF. CDR3 nucleotides: TGTGCCAGCAGCTTAGATCGGGGGACGGGTCGGTCCGAGCAGTACTTC.

The gene calls are TRBV6-1 and TRBJ1-1; TRBD1 matches at 8 bases. CDR1 and CDR2 (germline): MNHNS, SASEGT. J gave up 4 bases and V 3 bases, and 4 bases lay outside the gene matches. This CDR3 is 14 amino acids long. The CDR3 region is CASSETGVGTEAFF. Here the CDR3 DNA reads TGTGCCAGCAGTGAGACAGGGGTAGGCACTGAAGCTTTCTTT.

The chain carries TRBV2 and TRBJ2-7, with 11 bases aligning to TRBD1. From germline, CDR1 is SNHLY and CDR2 FYNNEI. Trimming at V came to 6 bases and at J to 3 bases, leaving 10 bases not matched to a gene. The CDR3 has 16 residues. This CDR3 is CASRGDGQGASYEQYF. Written as DNA, the CDR3 is TGTGCCAGCAGAGGGGATGGACAGGGGGCGAGCTACGAGCAGTACTTC.